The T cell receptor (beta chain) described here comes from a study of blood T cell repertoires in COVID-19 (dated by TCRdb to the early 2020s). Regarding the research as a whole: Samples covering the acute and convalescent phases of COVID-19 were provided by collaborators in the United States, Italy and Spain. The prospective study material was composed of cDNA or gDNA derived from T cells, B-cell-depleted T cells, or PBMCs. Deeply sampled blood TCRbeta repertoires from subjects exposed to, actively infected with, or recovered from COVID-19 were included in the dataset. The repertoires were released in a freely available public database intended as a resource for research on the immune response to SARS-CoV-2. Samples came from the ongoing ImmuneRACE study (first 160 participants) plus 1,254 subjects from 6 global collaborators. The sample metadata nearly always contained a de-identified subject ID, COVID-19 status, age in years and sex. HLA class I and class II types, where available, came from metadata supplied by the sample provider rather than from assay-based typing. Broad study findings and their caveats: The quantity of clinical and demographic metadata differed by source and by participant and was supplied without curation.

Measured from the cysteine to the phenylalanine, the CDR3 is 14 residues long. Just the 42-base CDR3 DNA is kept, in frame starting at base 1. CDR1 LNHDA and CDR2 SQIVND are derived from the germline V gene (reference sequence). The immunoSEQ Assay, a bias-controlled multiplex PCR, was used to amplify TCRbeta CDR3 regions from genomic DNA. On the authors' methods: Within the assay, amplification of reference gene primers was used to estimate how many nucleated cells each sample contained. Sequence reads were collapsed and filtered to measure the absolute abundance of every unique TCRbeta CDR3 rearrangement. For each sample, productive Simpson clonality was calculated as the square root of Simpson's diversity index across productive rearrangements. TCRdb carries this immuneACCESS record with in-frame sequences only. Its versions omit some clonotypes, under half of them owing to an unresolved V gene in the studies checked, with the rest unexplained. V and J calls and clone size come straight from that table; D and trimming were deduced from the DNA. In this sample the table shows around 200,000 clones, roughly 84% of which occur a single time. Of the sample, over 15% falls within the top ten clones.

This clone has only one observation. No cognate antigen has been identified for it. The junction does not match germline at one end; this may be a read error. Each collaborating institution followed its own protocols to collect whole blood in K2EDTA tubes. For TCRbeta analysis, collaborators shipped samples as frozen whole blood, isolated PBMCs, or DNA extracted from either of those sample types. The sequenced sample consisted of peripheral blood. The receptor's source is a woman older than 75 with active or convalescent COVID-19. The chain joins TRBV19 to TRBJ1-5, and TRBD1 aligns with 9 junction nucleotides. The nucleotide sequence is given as TGTGCCAGTAATATACAGGGGGCGCGACAGCCCCAGCATTTT. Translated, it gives CASNIQGARQPQHF. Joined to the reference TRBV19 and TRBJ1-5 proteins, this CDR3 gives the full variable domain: DGGITQSPKYLFRKEGQNVTLSCEQNLNHDAMYWYRQDPGQGLRLIYYSQIVNDFQKGDIAEGYSVSREKKESFPLTVTSAQKNPTAFYLCASNIQGARQPQHFGDGTRLSIL.